The next 4 T cell receptor beta chains were all read from a single sample in a study of CXCR3-negative and CXCR3-positive naive CD8 T cells. The libraries of TRB cDNA were prepared using 5' RACE with UMI labels. TCRdb processed the 5' RACE reads again and assigns one entry to each CDR3 protein, with no DNA. The clone table shows about 38,000 distinct CDR3 sequences, with the ten largest holding about 14%. The source material was memory CD8+ T cells from blood. The receptors were sampled from a human donor in good health. Some clones in this sample may be carry-over from other donors' samples.

The chain uses TRBV7-9 and TRBJ2-7; TCRdb calls TRBD1, which cannot be checked without DNA. Germline-derived CDR1 and CDR2 are SEHNR and FQNEAQ (reference sequence). This CDR3 contains 15 residues. The CDR3 loop reads CASSFSGTVSYEQYF.

The V gene is TRBV27, the J gene TRBJ2-7. CDR3 length equals 13 residues. Germline V CDR1 and CDR2: MNHEY, SMNVEV (reference sequence). CDR3 sequence reads: CASSLSYGYEQYF.

The V gene is TRBV28, the J gene TRBJ2-7; as DNA is missing, the TRBD1 call by TCRdb cannot be tested. The CDR3 is made up of 16 amino acids. Per the germline V gene, CDR1 is MDHEN and CDR2 is SYDVKM. The CDR3: CASTLAPDPGSYEQYF.

The genes are TRBV7-3 and TRBJ1-2. This CDR3 region has 17 residues. The germline CDR1 and CDR2 sequences are SGHTA and FQGTGA. The CDR3: CASSLIGSASSAYGYTF.